This TCR beta chain was profiled in a study of CD8+CD57+ T cells in acquired aplastic anemia. The template used for profiling TCR beta VDJ and CDR3 was genomic DNA. One entry per CDR3 protein, called by TCRdb with MiXCR from the reads. The table lists about 270,000 distinct CDR3 sequences, 82% of them singletons. For sequencing, patients were chosen who had shown expansion of CD8+CD57+ cells by flow cytometry. From germline, CDR1 is SGHTA and CDR2 FQGNSA. This CDR3 has 15 residues. Trimming took off 3 bases at V and 10 bases at J, with 21 bases between the two ends. The chain recombines TRBV7-2 with TRBJ1-2; D not certain. Material: sorted CD4+, CD8+, or CD8+CD57+ T cells (not recorded which) from PBMCs. The origin of this receptor is a human donor with aplastic anemia. CDR3: CASSFKPGATSLYTF. The CDR3, as DNA: TGTGCCAGCAGCTTTAAACCAGGCGCGACATCCCTCTACACCTTC. The full variable domain, in which reference TRBV7-2 and TRBJ1-2 provide the parts outside the CDR3, is GAGVSQSPSNKVTEKGKDVELRCDPISGHTALYWYRQSLGQGLEFLIYFQGNSAPDKSGLPSDRFSAERTGGSVSTLTIQRTQQEDSAVYLCASSFKPGATSLYTFGSGTRLTVV.